Listed below are T cell receptor beta chains from one sample, sequenced in a study of technical replicates of blood from a handful of donors. Assay: immunoSEQ multiplex PCR; the TCRdb copy retains only in-frame clones and omits some. The sample carries roughly 80,000 clones, roughly 91% recorded once. The sequenced material came from T cells isolated from PBMCs. The receptors come from a human donor in good health. Both conserved end residues are part of each CDR3. A D gene is named only where the DNA matches it firmly. Clone size is stated in some rows and not others, as once, few, many or a class when expanded.

D gene	clone size	V gene	J gene	CDR3 length	CDR3 protein	CDR3 DNA
TRBD1	NA	TRBV6-6	TRBJ2-5	13	CASSSGQQETQYF	TGTGCCAGCAGTTCGGGACAGCAAGAGACCCAGTACTTC
TRBD1	NA	TRBV2	TRBJ2-7	12	CASGTGIYEQYF	TGTGCCAGCGGGACAGGGATCTACGAGCAGTACTTC
TRBD1	NA	TRBV7-7	TRBJ2-5	15	CASRRGQDPQETQYF	TGTGCTAGCAGACGCGGACAGGATCCCCAAGAGACCCAGTACTTC
TRBD2	NA	TRBV6-5	TRBJ2-3	15	CASSLLAGMTDTQYF	TGTGCCAGCAGTCTACTAGCGGGGATGACAGATACGCAGTATTTT
TRBD2	NA	TRBV5-1	TRBJ2-1	15	CASANGNSGDNEQFF	TGCGCCAGCGCTAATGGGAATAGCGGGGACAATGAGCAGTTCTTC
NA	NA	TRBV19	TRBJ1-3	13	CASSIRGRNTIYF	TGTGCCAGTAGTATCAGGGGACGAAACACCATATATTTT
NA	few	TRBV4-1	TRBJ1-1	15	CASSLMRELLTEAFF	TGCGCCAGCAGCCTTATGAGGGAGTTGTTGACTGAAGCTTTCTTT
TRBD1	once	TRBV27	TRBJ1-5	14	CASSRTGRDQPQHF	TGTGCCAGCAGCAGGACAGGGAGGGATCAGCCCCAGCATTTT
NA	NA	TRBV12-5	TRBJ2-6	16	CASGLEADSGANVLTF	TGTGCTAGTGGTTTGGAGGCGGACTCTGGGGCCAACGTCCTGACTTTC
TRBD1	NA	TRBV5-1	TRBJ2-7	16	CASSLTPGDRGYEQYF	TGCGCCAGCAGCTTAACGCCTGGGGACAGGGGCTACGAGCAGTACTTC
NA	NA	TRBV5-5	TRBJ1-5	14	CASSHDSPNQPQHF	TGTGCCAGCAGCCATGACAGCCCCAATCAGCCCCAGCATTTT